This TCR beta chain was documented in a study of vaccination and CD4 T cells after COVID-19. Looking at the study overall: Overlapping peptides covering the spike proteins of SARS-CoV-2, HCoV-NL63, HCoV-OC43 and HCoV-229E were added to stimulate cells.

Sample treatment: approximately nine-day PBMC culture with coronavirus spike peptide pools or control peptides (ViraFEST assay). Alongside approximately 10 IU/ml IL-2 and roughly 10 ug/ml peptide pools, PBMCs were cultured at some 2 million per well. Trimming left V 11 bases short and J 0 bases short, with 13 bases between. Germline lookup yields CDR1 SEHNR and CDR2 FQNEAQ (reference sequence). This CDR3 has 13 amino acids. Once obtained from cultured CD4+ T cells, the DNA was sequenced using the Oncomine TCR Beta short-read assay. Investigators isolated genomic DNA from cultured CD4+ T cells. TCRdb reprocessed the PCR reads via MiXCR and lists one record per CDR3 protein. The sample comprises 10,000 to 12,000 distinct CDR3 sequences, roughly 77% of which are singletons, and approximately 9% rests with the top ten. In the case of this clonotype: Its antigen remains unknown.

The chain has TRBV7-9 and TRBJ1-2; D is ambiguous. This TCR was sampled from a human donor who had recovered from COVID-19. Sequenced sample: CD4+ T cells from blood, cultured in vitro. The CDR3 loop reads CAPRAPANYGYTF. The CDR3 nucleotides are TGTGCCCCCCGCGCGCCAGCTAACTATGGCTACACCTTC.